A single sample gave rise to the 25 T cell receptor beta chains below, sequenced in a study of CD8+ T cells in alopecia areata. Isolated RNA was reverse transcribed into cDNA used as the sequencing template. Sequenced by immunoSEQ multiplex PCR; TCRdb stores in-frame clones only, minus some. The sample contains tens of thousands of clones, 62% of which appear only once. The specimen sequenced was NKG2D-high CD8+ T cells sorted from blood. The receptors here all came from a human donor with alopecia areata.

CDR3 sequence (DNA): TGTGCCAGCAGTGTCGTGGCAGGGAGTTACGAGCAGTACTTC. As protein: CASSVVAGSYEQYF. The genes are TRBV2 and TRBJ2-7; D may correspond to TRBD1 or TRBD2 (5 bases each). Germline assignment: CDR1 SNHLY and CDR2 FYNNEI. CDR3 length equals 14 residues. The V and J ends lost 4 bases and 4 bases respectively, with 14 bases between them. Combining the CDR3 with reference TRBV2 and TRBJ2-7 gives the whole variable domain EPEVTQTPSHQVTQMGQEVILRCVPISNHLYFYWYRQILGQKVEFLVSFYNNEISEKSEIFDDQFSVERPDGSNFTLKIRSTKLEDSAMYFCASSVVAGSYEQYFGPGTRLTVT.

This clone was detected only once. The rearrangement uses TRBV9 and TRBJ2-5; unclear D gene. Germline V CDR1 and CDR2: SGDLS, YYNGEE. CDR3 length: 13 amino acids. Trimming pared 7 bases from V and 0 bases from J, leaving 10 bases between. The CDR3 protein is CASALGNQETQYF. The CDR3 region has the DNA TGTGCCAGCGCGTTGGGGAACCAAGAGACCCAGTACTTC.

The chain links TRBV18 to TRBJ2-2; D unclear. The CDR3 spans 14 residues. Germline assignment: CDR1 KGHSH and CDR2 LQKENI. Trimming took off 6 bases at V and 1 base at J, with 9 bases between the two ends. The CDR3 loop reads CASSPTGNTGELFF. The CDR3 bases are TGTGCCAGCTCCCCAACCGGGAACACCGGGGAGCTGTTTTTT.

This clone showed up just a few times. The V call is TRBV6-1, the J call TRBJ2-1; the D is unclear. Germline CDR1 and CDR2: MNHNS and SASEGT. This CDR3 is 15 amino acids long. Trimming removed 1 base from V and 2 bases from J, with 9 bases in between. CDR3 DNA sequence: TGTGCCAGCAGTGAAGAGGCAAACCCCTACAATGAGCAGTTCTTC. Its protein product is CASSEEANPYNEQFF.

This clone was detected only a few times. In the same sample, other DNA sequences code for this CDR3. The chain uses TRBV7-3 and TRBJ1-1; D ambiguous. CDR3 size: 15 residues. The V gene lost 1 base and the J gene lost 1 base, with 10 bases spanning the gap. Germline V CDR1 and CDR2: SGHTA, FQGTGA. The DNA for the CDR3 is TGTGCCAGCAGCTTAAATCCAAACAGGAACACTGAAGCTTTCTTT. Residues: CASSLNPNRNTEAFF.

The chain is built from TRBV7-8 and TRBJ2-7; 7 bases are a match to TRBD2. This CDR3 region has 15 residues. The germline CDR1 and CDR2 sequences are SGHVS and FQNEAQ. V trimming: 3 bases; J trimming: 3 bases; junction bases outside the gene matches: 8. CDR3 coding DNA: TGTGCCAGCAGCTTGAGAGGGAGGGCCGACTACGAGCAGTACTTC. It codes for CASSLRGRADYEQYF.

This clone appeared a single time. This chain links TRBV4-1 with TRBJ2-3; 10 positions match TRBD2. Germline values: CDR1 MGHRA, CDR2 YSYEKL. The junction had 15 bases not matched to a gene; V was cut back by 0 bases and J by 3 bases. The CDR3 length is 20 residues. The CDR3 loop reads CASSQDPPVASGGLTDTQYF. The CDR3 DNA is TGCGCCAGCAGCCAAGATCCGCCCGTGGCTAGCGGGGGACTAACAGATACGCAGTATTTT.

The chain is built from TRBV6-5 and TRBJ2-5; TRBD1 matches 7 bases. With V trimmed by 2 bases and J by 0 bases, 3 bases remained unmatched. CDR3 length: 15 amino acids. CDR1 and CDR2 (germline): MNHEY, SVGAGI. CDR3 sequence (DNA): TGTGCCAGCAGTTACAAACAGGGGCACCAAGAGACCCAGTACTTC. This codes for CASSYKQGHQETQYF.

The CDR3 nucleotides read TGTGCCAGCAGCTTAGTCGGACAGGGAGTTATCAATGAGCAGTTCTTC. Encoded protein: CASSLVGQGVINEQFF. This chain uses TRBV7-9 with TRBJ2-1; 8 bases align to TRBD1. From germline, CDR1 is SEHNR and CDR2 FQNEAQ (reference sequence). This CDR3 comprises 16 residues. Unmatched junction bases numbered 8, after V lost 1 base and J lost 6 bases.

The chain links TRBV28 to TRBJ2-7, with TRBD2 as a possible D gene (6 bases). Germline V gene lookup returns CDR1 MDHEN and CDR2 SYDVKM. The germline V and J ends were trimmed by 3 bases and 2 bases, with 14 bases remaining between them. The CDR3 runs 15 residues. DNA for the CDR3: TGTGCCAGCAGTTTTTCGGGACTCATCGCCTACGAGCAGTACTTC. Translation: CASSFSGLIAYEQYF.

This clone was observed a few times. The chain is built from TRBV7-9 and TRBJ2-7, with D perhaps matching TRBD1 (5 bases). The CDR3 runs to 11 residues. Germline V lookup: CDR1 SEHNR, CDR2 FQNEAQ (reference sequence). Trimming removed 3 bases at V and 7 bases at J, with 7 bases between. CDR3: CASSFRGEQYF. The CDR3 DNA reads TGTGCCAGCAGCTTTAGGGGAGAGCAGTACTTC.

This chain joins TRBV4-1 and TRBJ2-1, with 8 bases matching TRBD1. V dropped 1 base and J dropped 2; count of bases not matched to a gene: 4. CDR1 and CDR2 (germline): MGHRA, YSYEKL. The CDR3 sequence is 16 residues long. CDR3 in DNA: TGCGCCAGCAGCCAAGGCTGGGACAGGACCTACAATGAGCAGTTCTTC. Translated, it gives CASSQGWDRTYNEQFF.

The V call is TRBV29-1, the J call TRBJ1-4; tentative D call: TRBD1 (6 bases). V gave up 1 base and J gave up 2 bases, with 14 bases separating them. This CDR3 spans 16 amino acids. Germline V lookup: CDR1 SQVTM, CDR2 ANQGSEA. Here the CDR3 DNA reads TGCAGCGTTGAAGTTGGCGGGGGGGCGACTAATGAAAAACTGTTTTTT. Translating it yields CSVEVGGGATNEKLFF. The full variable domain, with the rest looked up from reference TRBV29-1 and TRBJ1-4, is SAVISQKPSRDICQRGTSLTIQCQVDSQVTMMFWYRQQPGQSLTLIATANQGSEATYESGFVIDKFPISRPNLTFSTLTVSNMSPEDSSIYLCSVEVGGGATNEKLFFGSGTQLSVL.

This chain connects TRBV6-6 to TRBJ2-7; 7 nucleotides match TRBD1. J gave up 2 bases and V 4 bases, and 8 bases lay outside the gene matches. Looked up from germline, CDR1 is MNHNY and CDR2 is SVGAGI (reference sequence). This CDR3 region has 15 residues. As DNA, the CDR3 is TGTGCCAGCAGTTTAGGGACAGTGAGCGCCTACGAGCAGTACTTC. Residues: CASSLGTVSAYEQYF.

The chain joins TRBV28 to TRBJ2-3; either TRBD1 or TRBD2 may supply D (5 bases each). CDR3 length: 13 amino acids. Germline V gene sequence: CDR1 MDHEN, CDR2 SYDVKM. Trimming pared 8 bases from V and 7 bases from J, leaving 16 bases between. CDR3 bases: TGTGCCAGCCTAGCAGGGAATGGTAATACGCAGTATTTT. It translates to CASLAGNGNTQYF.

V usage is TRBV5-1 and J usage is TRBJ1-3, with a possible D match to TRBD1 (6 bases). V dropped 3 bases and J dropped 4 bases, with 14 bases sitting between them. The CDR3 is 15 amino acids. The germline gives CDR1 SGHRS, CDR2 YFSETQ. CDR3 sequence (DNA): TGCGCCAGCAGCTGGTCGACAGGTTCAGGAAACACCATATATTTT. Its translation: CASSWSTGSGNTIYF. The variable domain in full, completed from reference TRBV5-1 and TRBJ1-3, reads KAGVTQTPRYLIKTRGQQVTLSCSPISGHRSVSWYQQTPGQGLQFLFEYFSETQRNKGNFPGRFSGRQFSNSRSEMNVSTLELGDSALYLCASSWSTGSGNTIYFGEGSWLTVV.

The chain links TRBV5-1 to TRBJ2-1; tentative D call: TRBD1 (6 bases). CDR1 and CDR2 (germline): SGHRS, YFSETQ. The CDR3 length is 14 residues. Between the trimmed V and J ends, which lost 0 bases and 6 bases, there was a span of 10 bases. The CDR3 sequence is CASSLGGRGNEQFF. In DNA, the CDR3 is TGCGCCAGCAGCTTGGGTGGCAGGGGCAATGAGCAGTTCTTC. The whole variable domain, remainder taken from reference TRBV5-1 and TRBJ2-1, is KAGVTQTPRYLIKTRGQQVTLSCSPISGHRSVSWYQQTPGQGLQFLFEYFSETQRNKGNFPGRFSGRQFSNSRSEMNVSTLELGDSALYLCASSLGGRGNEQFFGPGTRLTVL.

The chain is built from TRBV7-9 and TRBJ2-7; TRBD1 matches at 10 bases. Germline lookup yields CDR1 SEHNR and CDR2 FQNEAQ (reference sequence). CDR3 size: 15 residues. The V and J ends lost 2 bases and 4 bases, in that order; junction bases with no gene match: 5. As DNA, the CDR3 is TGTGCCAGCAGCTTAACCATGGACAGGGGGTACGAGCAGTACTTC. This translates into CASSLTMDRGYEQYF.

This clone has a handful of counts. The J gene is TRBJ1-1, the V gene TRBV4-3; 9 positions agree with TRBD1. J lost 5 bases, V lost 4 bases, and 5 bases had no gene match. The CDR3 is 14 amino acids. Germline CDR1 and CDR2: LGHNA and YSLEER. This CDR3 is CASSRDRVWTEAFF. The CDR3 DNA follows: TGCGCCAGCAGCCGGGACAGGGTCTGGACTGAAGCTTTCTTT.

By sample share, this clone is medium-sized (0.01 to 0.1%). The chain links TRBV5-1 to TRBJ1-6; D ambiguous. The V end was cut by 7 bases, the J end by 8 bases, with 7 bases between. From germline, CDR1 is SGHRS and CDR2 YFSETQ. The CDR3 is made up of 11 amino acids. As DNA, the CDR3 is TGCGCCAGCCGACGTGATTCACCCCTCCACTTT. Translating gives CASRRDSPLHF. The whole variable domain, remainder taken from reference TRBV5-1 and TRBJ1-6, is KAGVTQTPRYLIKTRGQQVTLSCSPISGHRSVSWYQQTPGQGLQFLFEYFSETQRNKGNFPGRFSGRQFSNSRSEMNVSTLELGDSALYLCASRRDSPLHFGNGTRLTVT.

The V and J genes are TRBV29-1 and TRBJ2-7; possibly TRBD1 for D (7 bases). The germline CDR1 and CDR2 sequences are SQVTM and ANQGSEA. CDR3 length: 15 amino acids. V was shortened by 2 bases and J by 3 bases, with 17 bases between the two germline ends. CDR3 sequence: CSVETEGAEYYEQYF. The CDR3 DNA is TGCAGCGTTGAAACGGAGGGGGCTGAGTACTACGAGCAGTACTTC.

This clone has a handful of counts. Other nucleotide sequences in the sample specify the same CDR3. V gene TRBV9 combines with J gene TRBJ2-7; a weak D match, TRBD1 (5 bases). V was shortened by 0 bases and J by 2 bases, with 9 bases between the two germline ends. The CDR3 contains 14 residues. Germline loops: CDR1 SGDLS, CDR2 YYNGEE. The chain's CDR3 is CASSVGGSAYEQYF. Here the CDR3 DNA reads TGTGCCAGCAGCGTAGGGGGCAGCGCCTACGAGCAGTACTTC.

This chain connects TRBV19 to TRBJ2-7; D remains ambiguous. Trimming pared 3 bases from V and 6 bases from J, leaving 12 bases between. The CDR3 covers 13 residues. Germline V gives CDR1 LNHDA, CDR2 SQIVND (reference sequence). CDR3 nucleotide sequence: TGTGCCAGTAGTATCCTCTCCTCGGGCGAGCAGTACTTC. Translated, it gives CASSILSSGEQYF.

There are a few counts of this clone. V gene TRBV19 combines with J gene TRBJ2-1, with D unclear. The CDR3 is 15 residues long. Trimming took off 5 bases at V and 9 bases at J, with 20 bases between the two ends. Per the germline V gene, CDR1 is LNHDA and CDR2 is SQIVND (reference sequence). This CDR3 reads CASSVPPNLWGEQFF. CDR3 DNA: TGTGCCAGTAGTGTCCCTCCCAACCTCTGGGGTGAGCAGTTCTTC.

CDR3 coding DNA: TGTGCCAGCAGTCACGGGACATCCTACGAGCAGTACTTC. Translating gives CASSHGTSYEQYF. V gene TRBV28 combines with J gene TRBJ2-7; a weak D match, TRBD1 (6 bases). V lost 5 bases, J lost 1 base, and 9 bases lay in between. CDR1 and CDR2 (germline): MDHEN, SYDVKM. This CDR3 is built from 13 residues.